These 10 T cell receptor beta chains originate from one sample sequenced in a study of T cells in women clearing cervical HPV infection. The repertoire was sequenced with immunoSEQ multiplex PCR; TCRdb's copy has only in-frame clones and lacks some. The sample includes about 48,000 clones. The sequencing input was blood buffy coat. All receptors derive from a woman between 18 and 70 years old with a cervical HPV16 infection that either progressed to CIN3+ or cleared (not recorded which).

In regard to this clone: From the germline J gene comes the end of the CDR3, since the read stops 3 residues before it. The chain employs TRBV6-1 and TRBJ1-1; D unresolved. CDR1 MNHNS and CDR2 SASEGT come from the germline V gene. The CDR3 loop spans 13 amino acids. V lost 4 bases and J lost 5, with 11 bases in between. The DNA read from the CDR3 is TGTGCCAGCAGTGGTAAGGCTCGAACTGAA. This sequence encodes CASSGKARTE. The full-length CDR3 reads as CASSGKARTEAFF.

As regards this clone: The read ends 3 residues early relative to the CDR3; the germline J gene fills the gap. The J gene is TRBJ2-7, the V gene TRBV5-4; possible D gene TRBD1, 6 bases. This CDR3 spans 13 amino acids. Germline V gene lookup returns CDR1 SGHNT and CDR2 YYREEE (reference sequence). V was trimmed by 4 bases and J by 4 bases, leaving 12 bases between them. The part of the CDR3 DNA that was read is TGTGCCAGCAGCCCCGGGACATTTTACGAG. This gives the protein CASSPGTFYE. The full-length CDR3 reads as CASSPGTFYEQYF.

The sequenced part of the CDR3 DNA is TGTGCCAGTCGGGGGACTAGCGGGATCCGCGAG. This translates into CASRGTSGIRE. The CDR3 in full is CASRGTSGIREQYF. The V call is TRBV11-2, the J call TRBJ2-7; 13 nucleotides line up with TRBD2. Read sequence stops 3 residues before the CDR3 end, and the germline J gene provides the missing end. In germline, CDR1 is SGHAT, CDR2 FQNNGV. The CDR3 length is 14 residues. V trimming: 9 bases; J trimming: 6 bases; junction bases outside the gene matches: 8.

With respect to this clone: The sequenced fragment ends 3 residues before the CDR3 boundary, so the rest is inferred from the germline J gene. J is TRBJ1-6 and V is TRBV7-2; TRBD1 matches at 8 bases. Trimming removed 1 base from V and 7 bases from J; junction bases left unmatched: 0. Germline V gives CDR1 SGHTA, CDR2 FQGNSA. The CDR3 has 14 amino acids. The CDR3 DNA, read in part, is TGTGCCAGCAGCTTAGGGGACAGGAATTCACCC. It codes for CASSLGDRNSP. The CDR3 in full is CASSLGDRNSPLHF.

About this clone itself: The CDR3 extends 3 residues past the end of the read, so its final part is completed from the germline J gene. V is TRBV19 and J is TRBJ1-5; D is unresolved. V shed 5 bases and J shed 6 bases, with 14 bases lying between them. Germline V gene lookup returns CDR1 LNHDA and CDR2 SQIVND (reference sequence). The CDR3 loop spans 14 amino acids. The CDR3 loop reads CASSSEGSGQPQHF. CDR3 DNA (partial): TGTGCCAGTAGTTCCGAAGGTTCGGGTCAGCCC.

For this clone: The CDR3 goes on 3 residues after the read ends, and that part is filled in from the germline J gene. This rearrangement joins TRBV4-1 to TRBJ2-3, with 8 nucleotides matching TRBD2. This CDR3 comprises 17 residues. Germline lookup yields CDR1 MGHRA and CDR2 YSYEKL. Trimming took 4 bases from V and 2 from J; bases not matched to a gene: 11. The DNA read from the CDR3 is TGCGCCAGCAGCCCTTTTTCACGGGGGGGGTTCACAGATACG. The encoded protein is CASSPFSRGGFTDT. The full CDR3 protein reads CASSPFSRGGFTDTQYF.

As to this clone: The read terminates 3 residues before the CDR3 end, so the remaining end is supplied by the germline J gene. V gene TRBV28 combines with J gene TRBJ1-2, with D possibly TRBD1 on 6 matching bases. CDR1 and CDR2 from the germline V gene are MDHEN and SYDVKM. Trimming took 7 bases from V and 4 from J, leaving 25 bases between them. The CDR3 is 17 residues long. The chain's CDR3 is CASTKMGGLGKGYGYTF. The part of the CDR3 DNA that was read is TGTGCCAGCACAAAAATGGGGGGGCTCGGTAAGGGCTATGGC.

Comment on this clone: From the germline J gene comes the end of the CDR3, since the read stops 3 residues before it. This sequence joins TRBV11-2 and TRBJ1-2; D unclear. Germline V CDR1 and CDR2: SGHAT, FQNNGV. This CDR3 comprises 14 residues. CDR3 bases read: TGTGCCAGCAGCAGCCATCAGGCCCTGGGCGGC. It translates to CASSSHQALGG. The CDR3, in full, reads CASSSHQALGGYTF.

Comment on this clone: The DNA ends 3 residues before the CDR3 does, and the rest of the CDR3 is filled in from the germline J gene. The rearrangement links TRBV18 to TRBJ2-1; no reliable D call. The V and J ends lost 3 bases and 9 bases respectively, with 9 bases between them. Germline lookup yields CDR1 KGHSH and CDR2 LQKENI. This CDR3 region has 12 residues. The CDR3 loop reads CASSPNQFEQFF. CDR3 DNA, as far as it was read: TGTGCCAGCTCACCTAACCAGTTTGAG. Full variable domain (remainder filled in from reference TRBV18 and TRBJ2-1): NAGVMQNPRHLVRRRGQEARLRCSPMKGHSHVYWYRQLPEEGLKFMVYLQKENIIDESGMPKERFSAEFPKEGPSILRIQQVVRGDSAAYFCASSPNQFEQFFGPGTRLTVL.

Comments on this clone: The CDR3 end is not reached by the read, which stops 3 residues before it; the germline J gene fills it in. The genes are TRBV30 and TRBJ1-5; 7 nucleotides agree with TRBD1. The CDR3 consists of 15 residues. CDR1 GTSNPN and CDR2 SVGIG come from the germline V gene (reference sequence). The trim removed 0 bases at V and 3 bases at J, leaving 5 bases unmatched. CDR3 residues: CAWSVGDRVNQPQHF. The CDR3 DNA, read in part, is TGTGCCTGGAGTGTCGGTGACAGGGTCAATCAGCCC.